This entry lists 30 T cell receptor beta chains sequenced from one sample in a study of human CD8 memory T cell subsets. Preparation of the TCR beta libraries relied on UMI-labeled 5' RACE. From its re-call of the 5' RACE reads, TCRdb lists each CDR3 protein once, without DNA. The sample is made up of around 20,000 distinct CDR3 sequences, and the top ten hold 5% to 5.5% of it. The sequencing input was CD8+ T cells from PBMCs. These receptors originate from a human donor in good health.

The chain recombines TRBV7-9 with TRBJ2-1; TCRdb's assignment of TRBD1 cannot be checked, as there is no DNA. Per germline, CDR1 SEHNR and CDR2 FQNEAQ (reference sequence). This CDR3 is built from 15 residues. CDR3 region: CASKETGTGSNEQFF. The full variable domain, rest sourced from reference TRBV7-9 and TRBJ2-1, is DTGVSQNPRHKITKRGQNVTFRCDPISEHNRLYWYRQTLGQGPEFLTYFQNEAQLEKSRLLSDRFSAERPKGSFSTLEIQRTEQGDSAMYLCASKETGTGSNEQFFGPGTRLTVL.

CDR3 protein: CASSLRDSNQPQHF. The chain recombines TRBV11-1 with TRBJ1-5; as DNA is missing, the TRBD1 call by TCRdb cannot be tested. Germline CDR1 SGHAT, CDR2 FQDESV (reference sequence). The CDR3 covers 14 residues.

The chain has TRBV28 and TRBJ1-1; TCRdb calls TRBD1, which cannot be checked without DNA. The germline CDR1 and CDR2 sequences are MDHEN and SYDVKM. This CDR3 is 14 amino acids long. The CDR3 sequence is CASIRDREVTEAFF.

The V call is TRBV4-1, the J call TRBJ2-2; as DNA is missing, the TRBD1 call by TCRdb cannot be tested. The CDR3 runs 18 residues. The germline gives CDR1 MGHRA, CDR2 YSYEKL. This CDR3 reads CASSPSSTGTGRAGELFF.

The CDR3 loop reads CASSPTGGNLYGYTF. The chain uses TRBV12-3 or TRBV12-4 and TRBJ1-2; TCRdb's D call, TRBD1, is unchecked because there is no DNA. The CDR3 spans 15 residues.

The CDR3 spells CASSLGFGGGTEAFF. The chain joins TRBV5-1 to TRBJ1-1. CDR1 SGHRS and CDR2 YFSETQ come from the germline V gene. The CDR3 length is 15 residues. Complete variable domain (other parts from reference TRBV5-1 and TRBJ1-1): KAGVTQTPRYLIKTRGQQVTLSCSPISGHRSVSWYQQTPGQGLQFLFEYFSETQRNKGNFPGRFSGRQFSNSRSEMNVSTLELGDSALYLCASSLGFGGGTEAFFGQGTRLTVV.

The rearrangement joins TRBV28 to TRBJ1-5; TCRdb selects TRBD1, and the lack of DNA leaves this call unchecked. There are 16 residues in the CDR3. Germline lookup yields CDR1 MDHEN and CDR2 SYDVKM. The CDR3 here is CASSLPLTGDNQPQHF.

J is TRBJ1-5 and V is TRBV25-1; TCRdb's assignment of TRBD1 cannot be checked, as there is no DNA. From germline, CDR1 is MGHDK and CDR2 SYGVNS. The CDR3 is 15 amino acids. The CDR3 sequence is CASSEGQGASQPQHF.

This chain joins TRBV20-1 and TRBJ2-1. The CDR3 extends over 13 amino acids. From germline, CDR1 is DFQATT and CDR2 SNEGSKA (reference sequence). CDR3 loop: CSANQASYNEQFF.

This chain connects TRBV7-9 to TRBJ2-3; TCRdb's assignment of TRBD2 cannot be checked, as there is no DNA. Germline CDR1 reads SEHNR; CDR2 reads FQNEAQ (reference sequence). CDR3 size: 11 residues. The CDR3 loop is CASSPTAGQYF.

This chain links TRBV28 with TRBJ1-5. The V gene's germline CDR1 is MDHEN and CDR2 SYDVKM. The CDR3 length is 15 residues. CDR3 sequence: CASSFENQSNQPQHF.

The chain employs TRBV4-2 and TRBJ2-5; without DNA, the TCRdb call of TRBD1 cannot be checked. CDR3 length equals 14 residues. Germline values: CDR1 LGHNA, CDR2 YNFKEQ. The CDR3 here is CASGETAGGETQYF.

The chain combines TRBV10-3 with TRBJ2-1. The germline gives CDR1 ENHRY, CDR2 SYGVKD. CDR3 length: 14 amino acids. The chain's CDR3 is CAISEGTSRNEQFF.

The chain couples TRBV5-1 to TRBJ1-1; TCRdb's D gene call, TRBD1, goes unchecked for lack of DNA. Per the germline V gene, CDR1 is SGHRS and CDR2 is YFSETQ. The CDR3 sequence is 17 residues long. CDR3 amino acids: CASSPLGTGGINTEAFF.

Its frequency marks this clonotype as medium-sized. The chain has TRBV29-1 and TRBJ2-7; the D gene TCRdb calls, TRBD1, cannot be checked with no DNA. This CDR3 comprises 13 residues. The germline CDR1 and CDR2 sequences are SQVTM and ANQGSEA. The CDR3 loop reads CSVEGSQGFEQYF.

The chain combines TRBV10-2 with TRBJ2-2; TCRdb calls TRBD1, which cannot be checked without DNA. The CDR3 is made up of 15 amino acids. In germline, CDR1 is WSHSY, CDR2 SAAADI. This CDR3 reads CASSDRGGDSGELFF.

This chain joins TRBV19 and TRBJ2-1; there is no DNA to check the TCRdb D call of TRBD1. CDR3 size: 13 residues. Germline lookup yields CDR1 LNHDA and CDR2 SQIVND (reference sequence). This chain's CDR3 is CASSADRYNEQFF.

V gene TRBV4-1 combines with J gene TRBJ2-7; no DNA is available, so the TRBD1 call from TCRdb remains unchecked. CDR1 and CDR2 from the germline V gene are MGHRA and YSYEKL. CDR3 size: 15 residues. This CDR3 is CASSLGGDSSYEQYF.

The chain joins TRBV20-1 to TRBJ2-1; lacking DNA, the TRBD1 call made by TCRdb goes unchecked. The CDR3 extends over 15 amino acids. Germline lookup yields CDR1 DFQATT and CDR2 SNEGSKA (reference sequence). CDR3 loop: CSARDLTGGSHEQFF.

Frequency places this clonotype as medium-sized. This chain's CDR3 is CSAHTRELGNTEAFF. The J gene is TRBJ1-1, the V gene TRBV20-1. The CDR3 length is 15 residues. Per the germline V gene, CDR1 is DFQATT and CDR2 is SNEGSKA (reference sequence).

V is TRBV6-2 or TRBV6-3 and J is TRBJ2-7; TCRdb names TRBD2, which stays unverified in the absence of DNA. Germline assignment: CDR1 MNHEY and CDR2 SVGEGT. The CDR3 loop spans 16 amino acids. The CDR3 protein is CASSPLLAGGSYEQYF.

The genes are TRBV29-1 and TRBJ2-1. CDR3 size: 14 residues. Germline V gene lookup returns CDR1 SQVTM and CDR2 ANQGSEA. CDR3 loop: CSVVGESSYNEQFF.

This chain links TRBV28 with TRBJ2-7; TCRdb names TRBD2, which stays unverified in the absence of DNA. Germline V gives CDR1 MDHEN, CDR2 SYDVKM. The CDR3 is 16 amino acids. CDR3: CASTSVPQGDLYEQYF. Full variable domain (missing parts from reference TRBV28 and TRBJ2-7): DVKVTQSSRYLVKRTGEKVFLECVQDMDHENMFWYRQDPGLGLRLIYFSYDVKMKEKGDIPEGYSVSREKKERFSLILESASTNQTSMYLCASTSVPQGDLYEQYFGPGTRLTVT.

V and J are TRBV6-1 and TRBJ2-7; no DNA is available, so the TRBD1 call from TCRdb remains unchecked. The CDR3 runs to 14 residues. From germline, CDR1 is MNHNS and CDR2 SASEGT. CDR3 sequence: CASSRTGGHHEQYF.

The V gene is TRBV29-1, the J gene TRBJ2-7; the D call of TRBD1 rests on TCRdb alone, since no DNA is present to check it. The CDR3 extends over 13 amino acids. Germline V gene sequence: CDR1 SQVTM, CDR2 ANQGSEA. The CDR3 sequence: CSFRDPVGFEQYF.

The gene calls are TRBV7-9 and TRBJ2-6; TCRdb's D gene call, TRBD2, goes unchecked for lack of DNA. Germline lookup yields CDR1 SEHNR and CDR2 FQNEAQ (reference sequence). The CDR3 has 18 amino acids. This CDR3 reads CASSMGLAGGPGANVLTF.

The rearrangement joins TRBV19 to TRBJ1-1; lacking DNA, the TRBD1 call made by TCRdb goes unchecked. This CDR3 region has 13 residues. CDR1 and CDR2 from the germline V gene are LNHDA and SQIVND (reference sequence). The CDR3 spells CASSPGRYTEAFF. Full variable domain (rest looked up from reference TRBV19 and TRBJ1-1): DGGITQSPKYLFRKEGQNVTLSCEQNLNHDAMYWYRQDPGQGLRLIYYSQIVNDFQKGDIAEGYSVSREKKESFPLTVTSAQKNPTAFYLCASSPGRYTEAFFGQGTRLTVV.

The chain joins TRBV29-1 to TRBJ2-3; TCRdb names TRBD1, which stays unverified in the absence of DNA. Germline V gene sequence: CDR1 SQVTM, CDR2 ANQGSEA. This CDR3 is 12 amino acids long. CDR3 sequence reads: CSVDRDTDTQYF.

V is TRBV4-1 and J is TRBJ2-1; lacking DNA, the TRBD2 call made by TCRdb goes unchecked. Germline CDR1 and CDR2: MGHRA and YSYEKL. The CDR3 totals 14 residues. CDR3 in amino acids: CASSQGTRGSEQFF.

This clonotype shows up as medium-sized by frequency. This chain connects TRBV20-1 to TRBJ2-1; without DNA, the TCRdb call of TRBD2 cannot be checked. Germline V gene data show CDR1 as DFQATT and CDR2 as SNEGSKA (reference sequence). CDR3 length: 13 amino acids. CDR3 loop: CSARAPMYNEQFF.